The 18 T cell receptor beta chains below come from one sample, sequenced in a study of graft-versus-host responses after intestinal transplantation. The table came from immunoSEQ multiplex PCR; TCRdb's copy has only in-frame clones and leaves some out. The table lists some 62,000 clones, 85% to 95% of them singletons. These receptors' antigens are unknown. The source material was unstimulated CD8+ T cells sorted from spleen or lymph node cells, sampled before transplant. The receptors come from a human donor who was the organ donor for an intestinal transplant.

This chain joins TRBV27 and TRBJ2-3, with 9 bases identical to TRBD2. Germline V gene sequence: CDR1 MNHEY, CDR2 SMNVEV (reference sequence). CDR3 length equals 17 residues. Trimming at V came to 10 bases and at J to 2 bases, leaving 16 bases not matched to a gene. The CDR3 protein is CATSDRKTSGDTDTQYF. The CDR3 DNA reads TGTGCCACCTCGGACAGGAAGACTAGCGGTGACACAGATACGCAGTATTTT.

The chain couples TRBV25-1 to TRBJ2-3, with 9 bases aligning to TRBD2. The CDR3 spans 17 residues. V was clipped by 1 base and J by 8 bases; unmatched bases: 13. CDR1 and CDR2 (germline): MGHDK, SYGVNS. The CDR3 sequence: CASSEWLAGPPSGTQYF. For the CDR3, the DNA is TGTGCCAGCAGTGAATGGCTAGCGGGACCCCCGTCCGGTACGCAGTATTTT. Looking up the rest from reference TRBV25-1 and TRBJ2-3 gives the full variable domain: EADIYQTPRYLVIGTGKKITLECSQTMGHDKMYWYQQDPGMELHLIHYSYGVNSTEKGDLSSESTVSRIRTEHFPLTLESARPSHTSQYLCASSEWLAGPPSGTQYFGPGTRLTVL.

J is TRBJ2-7 and V is TRBV4-2; D is possibly TRBD2 (5 bases). Looked up from germline, CDR1 is LGHNA and CDR2 is YNFKEQ. V was shortened by 3 bases and J by 2 bases, with 14 bases between the two germline ends. The CDR3 runs 15 residues. In nucleotides, the CDR3 is TGTGCCAGCAGCCAGGCCCCGGGAATACCCTACGAGCAGTACTTC. It is translated as CASSQAPGIPYEQYF.

The CDR3 DNA sequence: TGTGCCAGCGGGTACCAGCGGGAAGGCTACGAGCAGTACTTC. Its translation: CASGYQREGYEQYF. The chain links TRBV6-5 to TRBJ2-7; 7 bases are a match to TRBD2. Germline CDR1 is MNHEY and CDR2 is SVGAGI. CDR3 length: 14 residues. After removal of 8 bases from V and 3 bases from J, the junction contained 10 bases not matched to a gene.

The chain joins TRBV29-1 to TRBJ2-7, with D possibly being TRBD1 (5 bases). Germline V CDR1 and CDR2: SQVTM, ANQGSEA. With 8 bases removed from V and 7 bases from J, the gap between germline ends came to 18 bases. CDR3 size: 12 residues. The CDR3 loop is CSIRTQGEEQYF. The CDR3 DNA reads as TGCAGCATTCGTACCCAGGGTGAGGAGCAGTACTTC.

This chain uses TRBV7-9 with TRBJ2-1; 11 bases are a match to TRBD2. J gave up 4 bases and V 3 bases, and 5 bases lay outside the gene matches. This CDR3 is 16 amino acids long. Germline V CDR1 and CDR2: SEHNR, FQNEAQ (reference sequence). The CDR3 reads CASSFSGTSGYNEQFF. The CDR3 DNA sequence: TGTGCCAGCAGCTTTTCCGGGACTAGCGGTTACAATGAGCAGTTCTTC.

CDR3 coding DNA: TGTGCCAGCAGTCCATCACACGGCGGGAGCTCATTTAGCACAGATACGCAGTATTTT. Translation gives CASSPSHGGSSFSTDTQYF. This chain connects TRBV28 to TRBJ2-3, with 7 bases identical to TRBD2. Trimming cost V 5 bases and J 0 bases; bases outside gene matches: 17. This CDR3 is built from 19 residues. The germline CDR1 and CDR2 sequences are MDHEN and SYDVKM.

The V gene is TRBV28, the J gene TRBJ2-1, with TRBD1 matching over 11 bases. This CDR3 is 19 amino acids long. Looked up from germline, CDR1 is MDHEN and CDR2 is SYDVKM. V trimming: 5 bases; J trimming: 2 bases; junction bases outside the gene matches: 14. The DNA for the CDR3 is TGTGCCAGCAGTACGGACAGGGGGCCGTTTAATGGCCCCTACAATGAGCAGTTCTTC. Its protein product is CASSTDRGPFNGPYNEQFF.

The chain links TRBV9 to TRBJ2-1; TRBD2 might be the D (7 bases). Trimming stripped 2 bases from V and 6 bases from J, with 18 bases between. The CDR3 loop spans 16 amino acids. Germline CDR1 reads SGDLS; CDR2 reads YYNGEE. The CDR3 coding sequence is TGTGCCAGCAGCGTGGGGGGGGGCGAAGTAGGCAATGAGCAGTTCTTC. Its translation is CASSVGGGEVGNEQFF. Full variable domain (remainder filled in from reference TRBV9 and TRBJ2-1): DSGVTQTPKHLITATGQRVTLRCSPRSGDLSVYWYQQSLDQGLQFLIQYYNGEERAKGNILERFSAQQFPDLHSELNLSSLELGDSALYFCASSVGGGEVGNEQFFGPGTRLTVL.

The V gene is TRBV27, the J gene TRBJ2-6; D is unclear. The V and J ends lost 7 bases and 1 base respectively, with 8 bases between them. Germline assignment: CDR1 MNHEY and CDR2 SMNVEV (reference sequence). The CDR3 contains 14 residues. The CDR3 region is CASTTWSGANVLTF. The CDR3 region has the DNA TGTGCCAGCACAACTTGGTCTGGGGCCAACGTCCTGACTTTC.

This chain links TRBV28 with TRBJ1-4, with 8 bases lining up with TRBD1. CDR3 size: 20 residues. From germline, CDR1 is MDHEN and CDR2 SYDVKM. Losses at the gene ends were 3 bases for V and 0 bases for J; bases not matched to a gene: 15. CDR3 in amino acids: CASSFFPPGQEFATNEKLFF. The CDR3 nucleotides read TGTGCCAGCAGTTTCTTCCCCCCGGGACAGGAATTTGCAACTAATGAAAAACTGTTTTTT.

The J gene is TRBJ2-7, the V gene TRBV6-5; perhaps TRBD2 as D (6 bases). The CDR3 is 16 residues long. V lost 1 base and J lost 4, with 17 bases in between. The germline V gene encodes CDR1 MNHEY and CDR2 SVGAGI. The CDR3: CASSYYVSSVGYEQYF. The CDR3 nucleotides are TGTGCCAGCAGTTACTATGTTTCTAGCGTGGGTTACGAGCAGTACTTC.

This clone has a handful of counts. This chain uses TRBV5-6 with TRBJ1-2; no clear D gene. Germline loops: CDR1 SGHDT, CDR2 YYEEEE. The V end was cut by 4 bases, the J end by 3 bases, with 10 bases between. The CDR3 is 13 residues long. Here the CDR3 DNA reads TGTGCCAGCAGCCCGGGGAGCCACTATGGCTACACCTTC. Amino acids: CASSPGSHYGYTF.

This rearrangement joins TRBV13 to TRBJ2-7; D unclear. Germline lookup yields CDR1 PRHDT and CDR2 FYEKMQ (reference sequence). The CDR3 sequence is 14 residues long. Deletions cut 2 bases from V and 0 bases from J, with 8 bases between. CDR3 bases: TGTGCCAGCAGCTTACAGAGGCACTCCTACGAGCAGTACTTC. Amino acids: CASSLQRHSYEQYF.

The rearrangement links TRBV27 to TRBJ2-7; a weak D match, TRBD2 (7 bases). Trimming pared 6 bases from V and 4 bases from J, leaving 19 bases between. This CDR3 spans 15 amino acids. Germline V lookup: CDR1 MNHEY, CDR2 SMNVEV (reference sequence). The CDR3 sequence is CASRDKGGLEYEQYF. The DNA for the CDR3 is TGTGCCAGCAGGGACAAGGGGGGGCTCGAATACGAGCAGTACTTC.

Here the CDR3 reads CSVLFPLGPNTGELFF. Here the CDR3 DNA reads TGCAGCGTTCTATTCCCTCTGGGCCCGAACACCGGGGAGCTGTTTTTT. The chain combines TRBV29-1 with TRBJ2-2; D is uncertain. Trimming pared 5 bases from V and 0 bases from J, leaving 16 bases between. Germline V gene sequence: CDR1 SQVTM, CDR2 ANQGSEA. This CDR3 contains 16 residues.

The rearrangement links TRBV7-8 to TRBJ2-1; 8 bases match TRBD2. Germline CDR1 SGHVS, CDR2 FQNEAQ. Trimming at V came to 5 bases and at J to 5 bases, leaving 8 bases not matched to a gene. This CDR3 comprises 15 residues. CDR3 nucleotide sequence: TGTGCCAGCAGCAATTTAGCGGGATTCGACAATGAGCAGTTCTTC. Protein product: CASSNLAGFDNEQFF.

This clone was observed once. The V call is TRBV6-5, the J call TRBJ1-5; 7 bases fit TRBD1. J gave up 3 bases and V 2 bases, and 7 bases lay outside the gene matches. From germline, CDR1 is MNHEY and CDR2 SVGAGI. The CDR3 covers 16 residues. In nucleotides, the CDR3 is TGTGCCAGCAGTTACCCCGGGACAGTTAACAATCAGCCCCAGCATTTT. Protein sequence: CASSYPGTVNNQPQHF.